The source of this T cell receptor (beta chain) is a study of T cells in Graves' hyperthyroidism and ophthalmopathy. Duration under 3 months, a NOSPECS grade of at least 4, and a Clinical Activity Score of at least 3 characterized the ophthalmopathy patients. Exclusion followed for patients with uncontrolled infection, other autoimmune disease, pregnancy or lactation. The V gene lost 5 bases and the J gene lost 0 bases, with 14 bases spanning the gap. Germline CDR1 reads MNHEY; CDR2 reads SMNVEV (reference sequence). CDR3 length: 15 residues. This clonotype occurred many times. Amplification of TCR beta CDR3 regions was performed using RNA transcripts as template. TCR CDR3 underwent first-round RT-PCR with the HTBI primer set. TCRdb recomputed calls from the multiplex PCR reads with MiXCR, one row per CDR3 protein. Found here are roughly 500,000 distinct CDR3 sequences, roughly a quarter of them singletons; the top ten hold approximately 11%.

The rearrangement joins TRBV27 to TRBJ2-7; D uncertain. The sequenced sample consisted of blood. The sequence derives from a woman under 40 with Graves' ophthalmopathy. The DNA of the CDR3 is TGTGCCAGCAGTAGCCGACTGCTTTCCTCCTACGAGCAGTACTTC. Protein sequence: CASSSRLLSSYEQYF.